The next 28 T cell receptor beta chains were all read from a single sample in a study of beta chain features in type 1 diabetes. Whole-study findings and limits: Across all four CD4+ subsets, people with type 1 diabetes showed modestly shorter TCRB CDR3s.

These receptors' targets are unknown. What was sequenced were expressed TCRB transcripts, since all of the isolated RNA had been reverse transcribed. Measured with immunoSEQ multiplex PCR; TCRdb has only the in-frame clones, and not every one. The table includes hundreds of thousands of clones, more than 13% detected once. The sequencing input was naive CD4+ T cells from blood. All receptors derive from a man between 18 and 35 years old with type 1 diabetes.

This clone was detected a few times. The rearrangement joins TRBV5-4 to TRBJ2-3, with TRBD1 matching 9 bases. This CDR3 has 16 amino acids. After removal of 0 bases from V and 5 bases from J, the junction contained 7 bases not matched to a gene. From germline, CDR1 is SGHNT and CDR2 YYREEE (reference sequence). The CDR3, as DNA: TGTGCCAGCAGCTTGGCCGGGGACAGGGAGATAGATACGCAGTATTTT. It codes for CASSLAGDREIDTQYF.

This chain connects TRBV4-3 to TRBJ1-2; D unclear. The CDR3 totals 16 residues. Germline CDR1 reads LGHNA; CDR2 reads YSLEER. Between the trimmed V and J ends, which lost 1 base and 0 bases, there was a span of 12 bases. CDR3 nucleotides: TGCGCCAGCAGCCAAGTTGCGTGGTTAGCTAACTATGGCTACACCTTC. Its translation is CASSQVAWLANYGYTF.

This clone has only a few counts. The chain links TRBV5-1 to TRBJ2-1, with a weak D call TRBD1 (5 bases). The ends were cut back, 8 bases at V and 6 bases at J, with 24 bases in the middle. This CDR3 region has 16 residues. Germline V gene data show CDR1 as SGHRS and CDR2 as YFSETQ. As DNA, the CDR3 is TGCGCCAGTCAGGGTGACCATCCCTCCCCCTTCAATGAGCAGTTCTTC. Residues: CASQGDHPSPFNEQFF.

The V gene is TRBV9, the J gene TRBJ2-5; 7 nucleotides line up with TRBD1. Germline-derived CDR1 and CDR2 are SGDLS and YYNGEE. V gave up 0 bases and J gave up 5 bases; unmatched junction bases: 10. The CDR3 consists of 16 residues. The DNA of the CDR3 is TGTGCCAGCAGCGTAGTCCCAGGGGGACCTGTTGAGACCCAGTACTTC. Protein sequence: CASSVVPGGPVETQYF.

The rearrangement uses TRBV7-9 and TRBJ1-2, with D possibly TRBD1 on 5 matching bases. This CDR3 comprises 13 residues. Germline values: CDR1 SEHNR, CDR2 FQNEAQ (reference sequence). V was clipped by 1 base and J by 6 bases, with 9 bases between them. The CDR3 loop reads CASSLVGEDGYTF. The DNA for the CDR3 is TGTGCCAGCAGCTTAGTAGGGGAAGATGGCTACACCTTC.

The CDR3 region has the DNA TGTGCCAGCTCACCAAGGAGGGCTCAGGGAGAGACCCAGTACTTC. Translation gives CASSPRRAQGETQYF. The V gene is TRBV18, the J gene TRBJ2-5, with D perhaps matching TRBD2 (6 bases). Looked up from germline, CDR1 is KGHSH and CDR2 is LQKENI. The CDR3 spans 15 residues. Trimming took off 2 bases at V and 4 bases at J, with 14 bases between the two ends.

The chain links TRBV9 to TRBJ2-7; 7 bases match TRBD2. The V segment lost 0 bases and the J segment 0 bases; nucleotides outside the gene matches: 6. CDR3 size: 16 residues. Germline assignment: CDR1 SGDLS and CDR2 YYNGEE. The CDR3 region has the DNA TGTGCCAGCAGCGTAGGAGCGGGATTGAGCTCCTACGAGCAGTACTTC. As protein: CASSVGAGLSSYEQYF.

The chain carries TRBV4-1 and TRBJ2-5, with D possibly being TRBD2 (7 bases). V lost 4 bases, J lost 5 bases, and 17 bases lay in between. Per the germline V gene, CDR1 is MGHRA and CDR2 is YSYEKL. The CDR3 loop spans 15 amino acids. The CDR3 coding sequence is TGCGCCAGCAGCCTCCTCGGGGGGCCCGGGGAGACCCAGTACTTC. Protein product: CASSLLGGPGETQYF.

V usage is TRBV7-9 and J usage is TRBJ1-2; D not resolved. CDR3 length: 14 residues. Trimming removed 0 bases at V and 0 bases at J, with 5 bases between. Germline CDR1 and CDR2: SEHNR and FQNEAQ (reference sequence). The CDR3 protein is CASSLANPNYGYTF. DNA of the CDR3: TGTGCCAGCAGCTTAGCGAATCCTAACTATGGCTACACCTTC.

The J gene is TRBJ1-1, the V gene TRBV5-1; D is unresolved. Germline V gives CDR1 SGHRS, CDR2 YFSETQ. V lost 3 bases to trimming and J lost 3 bases, with 12 bases between them. The CDR3 loop spans 14 amino acids. The CDR3 DNA follows: TGCGCCAGCAGCTCCGGCCCTAGGGACACTGAAGCTTTCTTT. Its translation is CASSSGPRDTEAFF. The entire variable domain, with the rest obtained from reference TRBV5-1 and TRBJ1-1, is as follows: KAGVTQTPRYLIKTRGQQVTLSCSPISGHRSVSWYQQTPGQGLQFLFEYFSETQRNKGNFPGRFSGRQFSNSRSEMNVSTLELGDSALYLCASSSGPRDTEAFFGQGTRLTVV.

The chain has TRBV30 and TRBJ1-1; TRBD1 is a possible D gene (5 bases). V was shortened by 6 bases and J by 1 base, with 6 bases between the two germline ends. Germline V gene data show CDR1 as GTSNPN and CDR2 as SVGIG (reference sequence). This CDR3 contains 11 residues. The CDR3 DNA is TGTGCCTGCCAGGGGAACACTGAAGCTTTCTTT. Translated, it gives CACQGNTEAFF.

This clone was detected a few times. This chain uses TRBV11-3 with TRBJ2-1; 9 nucleotides match TRBD2. Germline V lookup: CDR1 SGHNT, CDR2 YENEEA. The CDR3 runs to 13 residues. Trimming at V came to 5 bases and at J to 10 bases, leaving 6 bases not matched to a gene. The CDR3, as DNA: TGTGCCAGCAGCCAAAGACTAGCGGAAGAGCAGTTCTTC. Translation gives CASSQRLAEEQFF.

This clone was counted only a few times. The rearrangement links TRBV7-2 to TRBJ2-7; TRBD2 agrees at 9 bases. CDR1 and CDR2 (germline): SGHTA, FQGNSA. The trim removed 5 bases at V and 4 bases at J, leaving 9 bases unmatched. The CDR3 covers 15 residues. As DNA, the CDR3 is TGTGCCAGCAGCCCCCGGGGACTAGCTACTTACGAGCAGTACTTC. This codes for CASSPRGLATYEQYF.

V usage is TRBV2 and J usage is TRBJ1-1; D is unclear. The CDR3 contains 15 residues. The germline CDR1 and CDR2 sequences are SNHLY and FYNNEI. Trimming left V 2 bases short and J 3 bases short, with 13 bases between. The CDR3 loop is CASSELWRADTEAFF. In DNA form, the CDR3 reads TGTGCCAGCAGTGAACTATGGAGGGCCGACACTGAAGCTTTCTTT.

The table lists this clone with a few counts. The chain is built from TRBV7-2 and TRBJ1-1, with D perhaps matching TRBD1 (5 bases). In germline, CDR1 is SGHTA, CDR2 FQGNSA. V lost 3 bases to trimming and J lost 0 bases, with 8 bases between them. This CDR3 contains 14 residues. CDR3 nucleotide sequence: TGTGCCAGCAGCTTCGGCAGGGTGAACACTGAAGCTTTCTTT. Its translation is CASSFGRVNTEAFF.

This chain connects TRBV7-2 to TRBJ1-4; D is possibly TRBD1 (5 bases). Germline loops: CDR1 SGHTA, CDR2 FQGNSA. The CDR3 length is 14 residues. Trimming pared 5 bases from V and 3 bases from J, leaving 10 bases between. The CDR3 here is CASSLTAANEKLFF. CDR3 DNA: TGTGCCAGCAGCCTGACAGCAGCTAATGAAAAACTGTTTTTT. The whole variable domain, filled in from reference TRBV7-2 and TRBJ1-4, reads GAGVSQSPSNKVTEKGKDVELRCDPISGHTALYWYRQSLGQGLEFLIYFQGNSAPDKSGLPSDRFSAERTGGSVSTLTIQRTQQEDSAVYLCASSLTAANEKLFFGSGTQLSVL.

This clone came up a few times. The CDR3 DNA reads TGTGCCAGCAGTGTTGGATGGAGTAACTATGGCTACACCTTC. This sequence encodes CASSVGWSNYGYTF. The chain joins TRBV9 to TRBJ1-2; D gene ambiguous. The CDR3 is made up of 14 amino acids. Germline values: CDR1 SGDLS, CDR2 YYNGEE. V was clipped by 5 bases and J by 1 base, with 12 bases between them.

This clone was counted only a few times. CDR3 DNA: TGTGCCAGCAGGCTCACAGGGGCATACGAGCAGTACTTC. Protein product: CASRLTGAYEQYF. V usage is TRBV6-5 and J usage is TRBJ2-7; 7 positions agree with TRBD1. The length of the CDR3 is 13 residues. Germline V gene sequence: CDR1 MNHEY, CDR2 SVGAGI. The V and J ends lost 6 bases and 4 bases, in that order; junction bases with no gene match: 6.

This clone was picked up a small number of times. The rearrangement joins TRBV10-3 to TRBJ2-2; 9 bases align to TRBD1. Germline V CDR1 and CDR2: ENHRY, SYGVKD. V shed 4 bases and J 7 bases; nucleotides not matched to a gene: 13. CDR3 length: 17 amino acids. The CDR3 protein is CAISASRGQGNDGELFF. Here the CDR3 DNA reads TGTGCCATCAGTGCCAGCCGAGGACAGGGGAATGACGGGGAGCTGTTTTTT.

The J gene is TRBJ2-7, the V gene TRBV29-1; 7 nucleotides align to TRBD1. CDR1 SQVTM and CDR2 ANQGSEA come from the germline V gene. The trim removed 6 bases at V and 3 bases at J, leaving 5 bases unmatched. This CDR3 spans 12 amino acids. Here the CDR3 reads CSVGTAHYEQYF. DNA for the CDR3: TGCAGCGTAGGGACAGCTCACTACGAGCAGTACTTC.

This chain uses TRBV6-5 with TRBJ1-1, with D unclear. Looked up from germline, CDR1 is MNHEY and CDR2 is SVGAGI. This CDR3 is built from 13 residues. With 2 bases removed from V and 1 base from J, the gap between germline ends came to 5 bases. The CDR3 nucleotides are TGTGCCAGCAGTTACAGCGAGAACACTGAAGCTTTCTTT. This sequence encodes CASSYSENTEAFF.

The rearrangement joins TRBV9 to TRBJ2-1; 14 bases match TRBD2. This CDR3 comprises 19 residues. J gave up 7 bases and V 4 bases, and 16 bases lay outside the gene matches. Germline values: CDR1 SGDLS, CDR2 YYNGEE. Here the CDR3 DNA reads TGTGCCAGCAGCATGCCTAGGACTAGCGGGGGGTCCTCAGGTAATGAGCAGTTCTTC. This encodes CASSMPRTSGGSSGNEQFF.

The chain couples TRBV7-9 to TRBJ2-7; 8 bases fit TRBD2. Germline V lookup: CDR1 SEHNR, CDR2 FQNEAQ (reference sequence). The trim removed 4 bases at V and 6 bases at J, leaving 11 bases unmatched. The CDR3 has 15 amino acids. The CDR3 sequence is CASSSLPGLDVEQYF. Here the CDR3 DNA reads TGTGCCAGCAGCTCATTACCGGGACTAGATGTCGAGCAGTACTTC.

The chain employs TRBV30 and TRBJ2-2; 8 positions match TRBD2. V was clipped by 0 bases and J by 2 bases; unmatched bases: 5. The CDR3 covers 16 residues. CDR1 is GTSNPN and CDR2 is SVGIG in the germline V gene (reference sequence). CDR3 protein: CAWSVRLAGNTGELFF. Written as DNA, the CDR3 is TGTGCCTGGAGTGTACGCCTAGCGGGCAACACCGGGGAGCTGTTTTTT.

This clone was observed a handful of times. The rearrangement uses TRBV9 and TRBJ2-5, with D tentatively TRBD2 (6 bases). Germline V gives CDR1 SGDLS, CDR2 YYNGEE. V was trimmed by 4 bases and J by 1 base, leaving 14 bases between them. This CDR3 has 15 residues. The CDR3, as DNA: TGTGCCAGCAGCCCCCCGGGAGCGAGCCAAGAGACCCAGTACTTC. The encoded protein is CASSPPGASQETQYF.

The chain combines TRBV11-3 with TRBJ2-1; 8 bases line up with TRBD2. Germline assignment: CDR1 SGHNT and CDR2 YENEEA. J lost 10 bases, V lost 5 bases, and 13 bases had no gene match. The CDR3 runs 15 residues. The CDR3 DNA sequence: TGTGCCAGCAGCAGGGGGACTAGTCACGCGGGCGAGCAGTTCTTC. Translating gives CASSRGTSHAGEQFF.

This clone was detected only a few times. The chain uses TRBV11-2 and TRBJ2-1; weak D call: TRBD2 (5 bases). V lost 3 bases and J lost 3, with 12 bases in between. This CDR3 contains 15 residues. Germline assignment: CDR1 SGHAT and CDR2 FQNNGV. Here the CDR3 DNA reads TGTGCCAGCAGCTTTCAGAGGGCCGGCTACAATGAGCAGTTCTTC. Its protein product is CASSFQRAGYNEQFF. The whole variable domain, filled in from reference TRBV11-2 and TRBJ2-1, reads EAGVAQSPRYKIIEKRQSVAFWCNPISGHATLYWYQQILGQGPKLLIQFQNNGVVDDSQLPKDRFSAERLKGVDSTLKIQPAKLEDSAVYLCASSFQRAGYNEQFFGPGTRLTVL.

This clone was found a few times. This chain links TRBV29-1 with TRBJ1-2; no firm D call. V was shortened by 5 bases and J by 2 bases, with 6 bases between the two germline ends. The CDR3 spans 11 residues. Germline lookup yields CDR1 SQVTM and CDR2 ANQGSEA. The CDR3 loop reads CSVRMNYGYTF. The CDR3 bases are TGCAGCGTTCGAATGAACTATGGCTACACCTTC.